The rows below give T cell receptor beta chains drawn from one sample of a study of cytomegalovirus exposure and HLA in healthy donors. TCRdb keeps only in-frame clones here, not all; method: immunoSEQ multiplex PCR. The sample table sets out some 130,000 clones. The sequenced material came from PBMCs. These receptors were taken from a man between 18 and 29 years old in good health and CMV-seronegative. CDR3s include the opening cysteine and the closing phenylalanine or tryptophan. The D gene is left open where the match is weak.

cdr3_nt: TGTGCCAGCACCCCAGCGGCAGAAGAGACCCAGTACTTC; cdr3_aa: CASTPAAEETQYF; j_call: TRBJ2-5; v_call: TRBV11-1; d_call: NA
cdr3_nt: TGCGCCAGCAGAGTGGAGAAGGCCAACGTCCTGACTTTC; cdr3_aa: CASRVEKANVLTF; j_call: TRBJ2-6; v_call: TRBV5-1; d_call: NA
cdr3_nt: TGTGCCAGCAGTCCCGGGGAAAAACTGTTTTTT; cdr3_aa: CASSPGEKLFF; j_call: TRBJ1-4; v_call: TRBV9; d_call: NA
cdr3_nt: TGTGCCATCAGTGAGTGGGGGACAAGCAATCAGCCCCAGCATTTT; cdr3_aa: CAISEWGTSNQPQHF; j_call: TRBJ1-5; v_call: TRBV10-3; d_call: NA
cdr3_nt: TGTGCCAGCAGTTTAGGGGGACTAGCGGATAATGAGCAGTTCTTC; cdr3_aa: CASSLGGLADNEQFF; j_call: TRBJ2-1; v_call: TRBV28; d_call: TRBD2
cdr3_nt: TGTGCCGCAACGGGGGTCGGGACCGGGGAGCTGTTTTTT; cdr3_aa: CAATGVGTGELFF; j_call: TRBJ2-2; v_call: TRBV5-4; d_call: NA
cdr3_nt: TGTGCCAGCAGCCAAGGCGAGGGACAAGAGACCCAGTACTTC; cdr3_aa: CASSQGEGQETQYF; j_call: TRBJ2-5; v_call: TRBV14; d_call: NA
cdr3_nt: TGTGCCATCACCTCCGGACAGGGGACAGATACGCAGTATTTT; cdr3_aa: CAITSGQGTDTQYF; j_call: TRBJ2-3; v_call: TRBV10-3; d_call: TRBD1
cdr3_nt: TGTGCCAGCAGGCCGACAGTTACCGGGGAGCTGTTTTTT; cdr3_aa: CASRPTVTGELFF; j_call: TRBJ2-2; v_call: TRBV6-1; d_call: NA
cdr3_nt: TGTGCCAGCAGTTTAGTACAGGGGTCTGGGGCCAACGTCCTGACTTTC; cdr3_aa: CASSLVQGSGANVLTF; j_call: TRBJ2-6; v_call: TRBV28; d_call: TRBD1
cdr3_nt: TGTGCCAGCAGTTATTATCCCTCTGGGGCCAACGTCCTGACTTTC; cdr3_aa: CASSYYPSGANVLTF; j_call: TRBJ2-6; v_call: TRBV6-5; d_call: NA
cdr3_nt: TGTGCCAGCAGCCCAACAGGGGGAAGGGTACAAACTGAAGCTTTCTTT; cdr3_aa: CASSPTGGRVQTEAFF; j_call: TRBJ1-1; v_call: TRBV7-9; d_call: TRBD1
cdr3_nt: TGTGCCAGCAGTGAAGGGACAATCAATCAGCCCCAGCATTTT; cdr3_aa: CASSEGTINQPQHF; j_call: TRBJ1-5; v_call: TRBV2; d_call: NA
cdr3_nt: TGTGCCAGCACGATAGCGGGGGAGCTGTTTTTT; cdr3_aa: CASTIAGELFF; j_call: TRBJ2-2; v_call: TRBV2; d_call: NA
cdr3_nt: TGCGCCAGCAGACAGGGGGCTGAAAAACTGTTTTTT; cdr3_aa: CASRQGAEKLFF; j_call: TRBJ1-4; v_call: TRBV5-1; d_call: TRBD1
cdr3_nt: TGTGCCAGCAGCTTACTCGGTAGTGAAGCTTTCTTT; cdr3_aa: CASSLLGSEAFF; j_call: TRBJ1-1; v_call: TRBV7-9; d_call: NA
cdr3_nt: TGCGCCAGCAGTGAGGGACAGGGGACCTACTATGGCTACACCTTC; cdr3_aa: CASSEGQGTYYGYTF; j_call: TRBJ1-2; v_call: TRBV10-2; d_call: TRBD1
cdr3_nt: TGTGCCAGCAGTTATACCTCGGGGGATCAGCCCCAGCATTTT; cdr3_aa: CASSYTSGDQPQHF; j_call: TRBJ1-5; v_call: TRBV6-6; d_call: NA
cdr3_nt: TGCGCCAGCAGCTTGAGAGGTACCCACCAAGAGACCCAGTACTTC; cdr3_aa: CASSLRGTHQETQYF; j_call: TRBJ2-5; v_call: TRBV5-1; d_call: NA
cdr3_nt: TGCGCCAGCAGCTTGGCCCGGACTCTGAACACTGAAGCTTTCTTT; cdr3_aa: CASSLARTLNTEAFF; j_call: TRBJ1-1; v_call: TRBV5-1; d_call: NA
cdr3_nt: TGCGCCAGCAGCTTCGGACATTCATACGAGCAGTACTTC; cdr3_aa: CASSFGHSYEQYF; j_call: TRBJ2-7; v_call: TRBV5-1; d_call: NA
cdr3_nt: TGTGCCAGCAGCTCCGGACAGGGCAACTACGAGCAGTACTTC; cdr3_aa: CASSSGQGNYEQYF; j_call: TRBJ2-7; v_call: TRBV7-9; d_call: TRBD1
cdr3_nt: TGTGCCAGCAGTTTCAGGGACTCCGCCTACGAGCAGTACTTC; cdr3_aa: CASSFRDSAYEQYF; j_call: TRBJ2-7; v_call: TRBV2; d_call: NA
cdr3_nt: TGTGCCAGCAGAAGCACAGGTATTGACACTGAAGCTTTCTTT; cdr3_aa: CASRSTGIDTEAFF; j_call: TRBJ1-1; v_call: TRBV7-3; d_call: NA
cdr3_nt: TGTGCCAGCAGCCAGTCGGTAGCGGCTCCCCACCAAGAGACCCAGTACTTC; cdr3_aa: CASSQSVAAPHQETQYF; j_call: TRBJ2-5; v_call: TRBV2; d_call: NA
cdr3_nt: TGTGCCAGCAGCCTGGGGACTAGCGGGTCCTACGAGCAGTACTTC; cdr3_aa: CASSLGTSGSYEQYF; j_call: TRBJ2-7; v_call: TRBV5-5; d_call: TRBD2
cdr3_nt: TGTGCCAGCAGCTTCCAGCTAGTTCCAGATACGCAGTATTTT; cdr3_aa: CASSFQLVPDTQYF; j_call: TRBJ2-3; v_call: TRBV11-1; d_call: NA
cdr3_nt: TGTGCCAGCAGCTTGAAAACAAGGGACGGGACAGGGGGTAACACCATATATTTT; cdr3_aa: CASSLKTRDGTGGNTIYF; j_call: TRBJ1-3; v_call: TRBV7-9; d_call: TRBD1
cdr3_nt: TGTGCCAGCAGTTCTCCTGAGATAGCCAAAAACATTCAGTACTTC; cdr3_aa: CASSSPEIAKNIQYF; j_call: TRBJ2-4; v_call: TRBV28; d_call: NA
cdr3_nt: TGTGCCAGCAGTGAACAGGGGGGGGTCTATGGCTACACCTTC; cdr3_aa: CASSEQGGVYGYTF; j_call: TRBJ1-2; v_call: TRBV28; d_call: TRBD1
cdr3_nt: TGTGCCAGCAGCCTAGGTATCAGACAGTCCCAGCATTTT; cdr3_aa: CASSLGIRQSQHF; j_call: TRBJ1-5; v_call: TRBV13; d_call: NA
cdr3_nt: TGTGCCAGCAGCCCTTCGGGGAGAGTAGATCCTATCTACGAGCAGTACTTC; cdr3_aa: CASSPSGRVDPIYEQYF; j_call: TRBJ2-7; v_call: TRBV4-2; d_call: NA
cdr3_nt: TGTGCCAGCAGCGGTTCGGCGGGGGAGACCCAGTACTTC; cdr3_aa: CASSGSAGETQYF; j_call: TRBJ2-5; v_call: TRBV11-3; d_call: NA
cdr3_nt: TGTGCCAGCAGCTGGGGGACAGGGGTCCGGTACTTC; cdr3_aa: CASSWGTGVRYF; j_call: TRBJ2-7; v_call: TRBV5-6; d_call: TRBD1
cdr3_nt: TGTGCCACGAAAAGCACGGGAGCAAACACTGAAGCTTTCTTT; cdr3_aa: CATKSTGANTEAFF; j_call: TRBJ1-1; v_call: TRBV2; d_call: NA
cdr3_nt: TGTGCCAGCAGCTTAAACACCCGGGAGCCCCAGCATTTT; cdr3_aa: CASSLNTREPQHF; j_call: TRBJ1-5; v_call: TRBV7-9; d_call: NA
cdr3_nt: TGTGCCAGCAGCTTCGGGGCCACGGGGGGCTGGGGAAAACTGTTTTTT; cdr3_aa: CASSFGATGGWGKLFF; j_call: TRBJ1-4; v_call: TRBV7-8; d_call: NA
cdr3_nt: TGTGCCAGCAGCTTAGGAGCTCTTCCCGGGGAGCTGTTTTTT; cdr3_aa: CASSLGALPGELFF; j_call: TRBJ2-2; v_call: TRBV7-2; d_call: NA
cdr3_nt: TGTGCCAGCAGCGTTCGGGGTAGCGGATGGGAGACCCAGTACTTC; cdr3_aa: CASSVRGSGWETQYF; j_call: TRBJ2-5; v_call: TRBV9; d_call: NA
cdr3_nt: TGTGCCAGCAGTTCCAACTTGGGGGGTAGAAGTACGACTGAAGCTTTCTTT; cdr3_aa: CASSSNLGGRSTTEAFF; j_call: TRBJ1-1; v_call: TRBV28; d_call: NA
cdr3_nt: TGTGCCGGTAGACACCACCCCTCCTACGAGCAGTACTTC; cdr3_aa: CAGRHHPSYEQYF; j_call: TRBJ2-7; v_call: TRBV19; d_call: NA